Sequencing of this TCR beta chain was carried out in a study of blood T cell repertoires in COVID-19. Looking at the study overall: PBMCs, B-cell-depleted T cells, or T cells were the source of the cDNA or gDNA that made up the material.

Everyone who took part was about 18 to 90 years old, and they came from about 23 US areas. Original handling: Reference gene primer amplification gave nucleated cell count estimates. The table came from immunoSEQ multiplex PCR; TCRdb's copy has only in-frame clones and leaves some out. The DNA was the basis for D and trimming; V, J and clone size are from that table. The data contain about 480,000 clones, 70% to 90% of them seen just once; the ten biggest clones take up 1.5% to 2%. Sequenced material: PBMCs or T cells enriched from blood (not recorded which). The TCR comes from a woman aged 18-29 years with acute COVID-19.

CDR3 nucleotide sequence: TGTGCCAGCAGTCCCCGACTAATTTCCTACGAGCAGTACTTC. Translation gives CASSPRLISYEQYF. The V call is TRBV27, the J call TRBJ2-7, with D tentatively TRBD2 (5 bases). The CDR3 contains 14 residues. Trimming removed 5 bases from V and 1 base from J, with 12 bases in between. The germline gives CDR1 MNHEY, CDR2 SMNVEV (reference sequence).